These 25 T cell receptor beta chains share one sample of origin, sequenced in a study of T cell responses to AZD1222 COVID-19 vaccine. Assay used: immunoSEQ multiplex PCR; TCRdb lists only in-frame clones, some missing. This table has approximately 110,000 clones, roughly 87% appearing once. The sample consisted of peripheral blood, taken 28 days after the second AZD1222 dose. The receptors come from an adult who received the AZD1222 COVID-19 vaccine.

The chain carries TRBV19 and TRBJ2-7; 9 bases match TRBD1. The germline V gene encodes CDR1 LNHDA and CDR2 SQIVND (reference sequence). The V and J ends lost 10 bases and 3 bases, in that order; junction bases with no gene match: 4. The CDR3 totals 12 residues. CDR3 sequence: CATTGQGYEQYF. The CDR3, as DNA: TGTGCCACCACGGGACAGGGCTACGAGCAGTACTTC.

The chain uses TRBV5-1 and TRBJ2-7, with D unclear. V dropped 4 bases and J dropped 4 bases, with 12 bases sitting between them. There are 13 residues in the CDR3. Germline loops: CDR1 SGHRS, CDR2 YFSETQ. Written as DNA, the CDR3 is TGCGCCAGCAGCACCAGCTCAAATTACGAGCAGTACTTC. This encodes CASSTSSNYEQYF.

The chain recombines TRBV11-3 with TRBJ1-2, with D perhaps matching TRBD1 (6 bases). Trimming cost V 4 bases and J 0 bases, with 24 bases left between them. CDR1 and CDR2 from the germline V gene are SGHNT and YENEEA. The CDR3 covers 19 residues. CDR3 nucleotide sequence: TGTGCCAGCAGCTGGGGGGCCTCCCGGGACCGACTATCTAACTATGGCTACACCTTC. It codes for CASSWGASRDRLSNYGYTF.

The chain joins TRBV11-3 to TRBJ2-7; D could derive from TRBD1 or TRBD2 (6 bases each). Germline CDR1 reads SGHNT; CDR2 reads YENEEA. The CDR3 consists of 14 residues. V was trimmed by 5 bases and J by 7 bases, leaving 18 bases between them. The DNA of the CDR3 is TGTGCCAGCAGCGATATCCCGGGGGCCCGGGAGCAGTACTTC. Translating it yields CASSDIPGAREQYF.

This clone appeared a single time. The V gene is TRBV18, the J gene TRBJ2-2, with D perhaps matching TRBD2 (6 bases). The germline gives CDR1 KGHSH, CDR2 LQKENI. The CDR3 runs to 15 residues. Trimming shortened V by 1 base and J by 6 bases, and 12 bases separated the two germline ends. CDR3 bases: TGTGCCAGCTCACCACTTTCGGGGAGGTCCGGGGAGCTGTTTTTT. It translates to CASSPLSGRSGELFF.

The chain employs TRBV19 and TRBJ1-5, with D possibly TRBD1 on 6 matching bases. V was pared by 2 bases and J by 2 bases, with 16 bases between. The germline V gene encodes CDR1 LNHDA and CDR2 SQIVND (reference sequence). The CDR3 consists of 17 residues. CDR3 residues: CASSIYDGGWGNQPQHF. The CDR3 DNA is TGTGCCAGTAGTATATATGACGGGGGCTGGGGCAATCAGCCCCAGCATTTT.

The V and J genes are TRBV11-2 and TRBJ1-2, with unresolved D. V lost 3 bases to trimming and J lost 4 bases, with 12 bases between them. The CDR3 is made up of 14 amino acids. The V gene's germline CDR1 is SGHAT and CDR2 FQNNGV. The DNA of the CDR3 is TGTGCCAGCAGCTTGACGACAAGGTCCTATGGCTACACCTTC. Its protein is CASSLTTRSYGYTF.

V and J are TRBV30 and TRBJ1-5, with D perhaps TRBD1 (6 bases). Looked up from germline, CDR1 is GTSNPN and CDR2 is SVGIG (reference sequence). The V and J ends lost 2 bases and 7 bases respectively, with 12 bases between them. The CDR3 loop spans 13 amino acids. CDR3 protein: CAWSTGTKQPQHF. CDR3 DNA: TGTGCCTGGAGTACCGGGACAAAACAGCCCCAGCATTTT.

V usage is TRBV19 and J usage is TRBJ2-4; D remains unclear. This CDR3 comprises 17 residues. Germline V gene data show CDR1 as LNHDA and CDR2 as SQIVND (reference sequence). Trimming took off 0 bases at V and 0 bases at J, with 12 bases between the two ends. The CDR3 region is CASSIETVNLAKNIQYF. CDR3 DNA sequence: TGTGCCAGTAGTATAGAGACGGTAAACCTAGCCAAAAACATTCAGTACTTC.

CDR3 loop: CASSFLQAIYGYTF. CDR3 coding DNA: TGTGCCAGCAGCTTCCTCCAGGCGATCTATGGCTACACCTTC. The chain links TRBV5-6 to TRBJ1-2; the D is unclear. Germline CDR1 SGHDT, CDR2 YYEEEE. CDR3 length equals 14 residues. Between the trimmed V and J ends, which lost 2 bases and 4 bases, there was a span of 12 bases.

The J gene is TRBJ2-5, the V gene TRBV24-1; 11 nucleotides match TRBD2. Germline V CDR1 and CDR2: KGHDR, SFDVKD. This CDR3 spans 15 amino acids. V dropped 6 bases and J dropped 0; count of bases not matched to a gene: 2. In nucleotides, the CDR3 is TGTGCCACCAGTAGGACTAGCGGGCACCAAGAGACCCAGTACTTC. Amino acids: CATSRTSGHQETQYF.

The gene calls are TRBV19 and TRBJ1-3, with 8 bases aligning to TRBD1. The CDR3 covers 15 residues. V lost 5 bases, J lost 1 base, and 4 bases stayed unmatched. Germline CDR1 LNHDA, CDR2 SQIVND (reference sequence). As DNA, the CDR3 is TGTGCCAGTAGTCTCCGACAGGGGTCTGGAAACACCATATATTTT. Translating gives CASSLRQGSGNTIYF.

The chain carries TRBV4-1 and TRBJ2-7; D is unclear. V lost 0 bases and J 6 bases, leaving 6 bases between the germline ends. CDR3 length equals 12 residues. Germline V lookup: CDR1 MGHRA, CDR2 YSYEKL. The CDR3 is CASSQDFSEQYF. In DNA, the CDR3 is TGCGCCAGCAGCCAAGATTTCTCCGAGCAGTACTTC.

This chain connects TRBV19 to TRBJ2-7; no reliable D call. The germline CDR1 and CDR2 sequences are LNHDA and SQIVND (reference sequence). The CDR3 consists of 16 residues. V gave up 3 bases and J gave up 3 bases, with 18 bases separating them. DNA for the CDR3: TGTGCCAGTAGTATTCAGGCGGCTCCTACCCTCTACGAGCAGTACTTC. It specifies CASSIQAAPTLYEQYF. Looking up the rest from reference TRBV19 and TRBJ2-7 gives the full variable domain: DGGITQSPKYLFRKEGQNVTLSCEQNLNHDAMYWYRQDPGQGLRLIYYSQIVNDFQKGDIAEGYSVSREKKESFPLTVTSAQKNPTAFYLCASSIQAAPTLYEQYFGPGTRLTVT.

This clone was seen once. V usage is TRBV7-8 and J usage is TRBJ1-3; D ambiguous. This CDR3 is 14 amino acids long. The V end lost 4 bases, the J end lost 0 bases, and 7 bases lay between the germline ends. CDR1 is SGHVS and CDR2 is FQNEAQ in the germline V gene. For the CDR3, the DNA is TGTGCCAGCAGCTCTGGTAGCTCTGGAAACACCATATATTTT. Translated: CASSSGSSGNTIYF.

This chain uses TRBV7-2 with TRBJ2-3; TRBD2 aligns across 7 bases. CDR3 size: 15 residues. Per the germline V gene, CDR1 is SGHTA and CDR2 is FQGNSA. Trimming removed 3 bases from V and 5 bases from J; junction bases left unmatched: 8. As DNA, the CDR3 is TGTGCCAGCAGCTTCGGGAGGCCGCGCAGAGATACGCAGTATTTT. This translates into CASSFGRPRRDTQYF.

This chain connects TRBV19 to TRBJ1-6; 7 nucleotides agree with TRBD1. This CDR3 is built from 15 residues. The germline gives CDR1 LNHDA, CDR2 SQIVND (reference sequence). V lost 5 bases, J lost 7 bases, and 8 bases stayed unmatched. CDR3 nucleotide sequence: TGTGCCAGTAGTGATAGGGGACAGTCAAATTCACCCCTCCACTTT. Its protein product is CASSDRGQSNSPLHF. Based on the CDR3 plus reference TRBV19 and TRBJ1-6, the full variable domain is DGGITQSPKYLFRKEGQNVTLSCEQNLNHDAMYWYRQDPGQGLRLIYYSQIVNDFQKGDIAEGYSVSREKKESFPLTVTSAQKNPTAFYLCASSDRGQSNSPLHFGNGTRLTVT.

The chain uses TRBV11-2 and TRBJ2-1, with 9 nucleotides matching TRBD2. The V gene end was trimmed by 1 base and the J gene end by 4 bases; junction bases not matched to a gene: 2. CDR1 is SGHAT and CDR2 is FQNNGV in the germline V gene. The CDR3 spans 15 residues. CDR3 protein: CASSLASGVYNEQFF. In DNA form, the CDR3 reads TGTGCCAGCAGCTTAGCTAGCGGGGTATACAATGAGCAGTTCTTC.

The chain links TRBV12-3 or TRBV12-4 to TRBJ2-7, with D maybe TRBD2 (6 bases). This CDR3 contains 13 residues. Trimming left V 5 bases short and J 6 bases short, with 14 bases between. The CDR3 DNA follows: TGTGCCAGCAGTCCCCGGGGGAGTTCCGAGCAGTACTTC. It codes for CASSPRGSSEQYF.

The J gene is TRBJ1-1, the V gene TRBV5-1; 8 nucleotides line up with TRBD1. The CDR3 totals 14 residues. From germline, CDR1 is SGHRS and CDR2 YFSETQ. Unmatched junction bases numbered 5, after V lost 3 bases and J lost 4 bases. The CDR3 DNA reads TGCGCCAGCAGCTGGGGGACAGGCGGCACTGAAGCTTTCTTT. It is translated as CASSWGTGGTEAFF.

This sequence joins TRBV28 and TRBJ2-7; D is unclear. This CDR3 has 12 amino acids. Germline V lookup: CDR1 MDHEN, CDR2 SYDVKM. V gave up 1 base and J gave up 7 bases, with 8 bases separating them. The CDR3 nucleotides read TGTGCCAGCAGTTTATCGGCTCGAGAGCAGTACTTC. Translated: CASSLSAREQYF. Combining the CDR3 with reference TRBV28 and TRBJ2-7 gives the whole variable domain DVKVTQSSRYLVKRTGEKVFLECVQDMDHENMFWYRQDPGLGLRLIYFSYDVKMKEKGDIPEGYSVSREKKERFSLILESASTNQTSMYLCASSLSAREQYFGPGTRLTVT.

This chain joins TRBV10-3 and TRBJ1-1; a possible D gene is TRBD1 (6 bases). The germline gives CDR1 ENHRY, CDR2 SYGVKD. The CDR3 is 12 residues long. Trimming stripped 5 bases from V and 7 bases from J, with 11 bases between. The CDR3 nucleotides are TGTGCCATCAGTCACCTAGGGGGTGAAGCTTTCTTT. Translation: CAISHLGGEAFF.

This sequence joins TRBV3-1 (or the pseudogene TRBV3-2) and TRBJ2-7; 12 bases are shared with TRBD2. CDR3 length: 16 amino acids. CDR1 and CDR2 (germline): LGHDT, YNNKEL (reference sequence). The V and J ends lost 0 bases and 2 bases, in that order; junction bases with no gene match: 2. The CDR3: CASSQDLAGGTYEQYF. CDR3 DNA: TGTGCCAGCAGCCAAGACCTAGCGGGAGGGACCTACGAGCAGTACTTC.

The chain is built from TRBV28 and TRBJ2-3; D gene ambiguous. V dropped 5 bases and J dropped 0 bases, with 9 bases sitting between them. This CDR3 has 14 amino acids. The germline V gene has CDR1 MDHEN and CDR2 SYDVKM. The CDR3 here is CASSPRGSTDTQYF. CDR3 DNA sequence: TGTGCCAGCAGTCCCAGAGGAAGCACAGATACGCAGTATTTT.

This chain uses TRBV7-2 with TRBJ2-7; TRBD2 matches at 13 bases. CDR1 is SGHTA, CDR2 FQGNSA, per germline. This CDR3 comprises 16 residues. V lost 5 bases, J lost 6 bases, and 10 bases stayed unmatched. CDR3 coding DNA: TGTGCCAGCAGCACCCGGACTAGCGGGAGATCGGGCGAGCAGTACTTC. It yields the protein CASSTRTSGRSGEQYF.